This T cell receptor beta chain is drawn from a study of blood T cells in healthy people across ages. PCR was performed a second time for roughly 7 to 11 cycles using a sample-barcoded 5' primer and a J-beta primer mix. Template switching added a 12-random-nucleotide identifier to every cDNA molecule. Each CDR3 protein is one row after TCRdb ran MiXCR on the 5' RACE reads. The sample has around 1.5 million distinct CDR3 sequences; around two fifths are singletons. The CDR3 covers 13 residues. V lost 6 bases and J lost 1, with 8 bases in between. Germline V gives CDR1 SNHLY, CDR2 FYNNEI. Per individual sample, total RNA of at least 5.5 micrograms was extracted. This clonotype was observed a few times.

The rearrangement joins TRBV2 to TRBJ2-3, with D possibly matching TRBD2 (5 bases). What was sequenced was blood. The receptor was derived from a woman under 30 in good health. The CDR3 spells CASRGAGTDTQYF. The CDR3 bases are TGTGCCAGCAGGGGAGCAGGCACAGATACGCAGTATTTT.